This TCR beta chain was retrieved from a study of cytomegalovirus exposure and HLA in healthy donors. Notes on the study in general: Some V segments, including TRBV6-2 and TRBV6-3, were excluded as indistinguishable.

V lost 11 bases and J 0 bases, leaving 10 bases between the germline ends. The germline gives CDR1 SNHLY, CDR2 FYNNEI. CDR3 size: 12 residues. Concerning this clone: No antigen is known for it.

The PCR made use of 60 Vbeta and 13 Jbeta primers. The table came from immunoSEQ multiplex PCR; TCRdb's copy has only in-frame clones and leaves some out. The sample lists about 140,000 clones, around 82% seen once, with 3% to 3.5% in the top ten. The clonotype was recovered from a man between 18 and 35 years old in good health and CMV-seropositive. Sequences were obtained from PBMCs. The genes are TRBV2 and TRBJ1-1; D unresolved. CDR3 bases: TGTGCCGGTACAGTTATGAACACTGAAGCTTTCTTT. Translating it yields CAGTVMNTEAFF. The full variable domain, completed using reference TRBV2 and TRBJ1-1, is EPEVTQTPSHQVTQMGQEVILRCVPISNHLYFYWYRQILGQKVEFLVSFYNNEISEKSEIFDDQFSVERPDGSNFTLKIRSTKLEDSAMYFCAGTVMNTEAFFGQGTRLTVV.